Listed below are T cell receptor beta chains from one sample, sequenced in a study of beta chain features in type 1 diabetes. The method was immunoSEQ multiplex PCR; TCRdb's version includes in-frame clones alone and lacks a portion of them. The table has roughly 140,000 clones, approximately 10% seen once. Sequenced: central memory CD4+ T cells from blood. These TCRs come from a man between 18 and 35 years old in good health. Both conserved end residues are part of each CDR3. A D gene is named only where the DNA matches it firmly. Not every row has a clone size; where given, it reads once, few, many or a size class.

. | TRBJ2-1 | TRBD2 | TRBV5-1 | TGCGCCAGCCTAGCGGCTGACTACAATGAGCAGTTCTTC | CASLAADYNEQFF
few | TRBJ2-7 | . | TRBV11-2 | TGTGCCAGCAGCTTAGGGGCTATCTACGAGCAGTACTTC | CASSLGAIYEQYF
few | TRBJ1-1 | . | TRBV7-2 | TGTGCCAGCAGCTTTACTGTTACCCCTGAAGCTTTCTTT | CASSFTVTPEAFF
. | TRBJ1-1 | . | TRBV15 | TGTGCCACCAGCAGAGAAGGGGAGGCAGGGTTGAACACTGAAGCTTTCTTT | CATSREGEAGLNTEAFF
few | TRBJ2-1 | . | TRBV7-3 | TGTGCCAGCAGCTTAACAAGGCCGGCCAACGAGCAGTTCTTC | CASSLTRPANEQFF
. | TRBJ1-2 | TRBD1 | TRBV6-6 | TGTGCCAGCAGTTACTCCGGGACAGGGATTAACGGCTACACCTTC | CASSYSGTGINGYTF
few | TRBJ1-3 | . | TRBV25-1 | TGTGCCAGCAGTGAATTAAAGGGAGGAAACACCATATATTTT | CASSELKGGNTIYF
few | TRBJ2-1 | TRBD2 | TRBV9 | TGTGCCAGCAGCCGGACTAGCGGGGTGAGCTACAATGAGCAGTTCTTC | CASSRTSGVSYNEQFF
few | TRBJ2-3 | . | TRBV5-1 | TGCGCCAGCAGCTTAGGCCCGAGCCTAGCATCCACAGATACGCAGTATTTT | CASSLGPSLASTDTQYF
. | TRBJ2-3 | . | TRBV6-1 | TGTGCCAGCAGTTTAGTCAGGGGCTCGTCAGATACGCAGTATTTT | CASSLVRGSSDTQYF
. | TRBJ2-3 | . | TRBV7-2 | TGTGCCAGCAGCTTACGCATCCAGGCGAGAAGCACAGATACGCAGTATTTT | CASSLRIQARSTDTQYF
. | TRBJ2-7 | . | TRBV7-9 | TGTGCCAGCAGCCCGGGGACGGGCTTCAAGCAGTACTTC | CASSPGTGFKQYF
many | TRBJ2-3 | . | TRBV7-9 | TGTGCCAGCAGCTCCTCTAGCGTTGGCACAGATACGCAGTATTTT | CASSSSSVGTDTQYF
many | TRBJ2-1 | TRBD2 | TRBV11-2 | TGTGCCAGCAGCCCCCGAGGGAGCGGGAGCTCCTACAATGAGCAGTTCTTC | CASSPRGSGSSYNEQFF
few | TRBJ2-1 | TRBD2 | TRBV7-2 | TGTGCCAGCAGCTTAATAGCGGGAGATAACAATGAGCAGTTCTTC | CASSLIAGDNNEQFF
. | TRBJ1-6 | . | TRBV7-2 | TGTGCCAGCAGGGCCGGCCAGAATAATTCACCCCTCCACTTT | CASRAGQNNSPLHF
. | TRBJ2-2 | . | TRBV9 | TGTGCCAGCAGCGTAGCGGTCCTCGCGAACACCGGGGAGCTGTTTTTT | CASSVAVLANTGELFF
. | TRBJ1-5 | . | TRBV29-1 | TGCAGCGTAATTGTTCCTAAAACTGATAGCAATCAGCCCCAGCATTTT | CSVIVPKTDSNQPQHF
few | TRBJ2-1 | . | TRBV7-2 | TGTGCCAGCAGCTTAGTCTACAATGAGCAGTTCTTC | CASSLVYNEQFF
few | TRBJ1-1 | . | TRBV28 | TGTGCCAGCCCCCCGTCGGGGGCTAAGTCTCAGACAAACACTGAAGCTTTCTTT | CASPPSGAKSQTNTEAFF
. | TRBJ1-1 | . | TRBV7-9 | TGTGCCAGCAGCTCTGGGACAAACACTGAAGCTTTCTTT | CASSSGTNTEAFF
. | TRBJ1-6 | TRBD1 | TRBV30 | TGTGCCTGGACCGAGGGGACAGGGGGACCGTCCGTTAATTCACCCCTCCACTTT | CAWTEGTGGPSVNSPLHF
. | TRBJ2-1 | . | TRBV9 | TGTGCCAGCAGCGTAGGGGCCGGGACGGCCTACAATGAGCAGTTCTTC | CASSVGAGTAYNEQFF
. | TRBJ1-2 | TRBD1 | TRBV7-8 | TGTGCCAGCAGCCCTTTAATACAGGGGACGGGCGGCTACACCTTC | CASSPLIQGTGGYTF
. | TRBJ1-2 | . | TRBV6-5 | TGTGCCAGCAGTTACTCACCCCAGGCGAGTTCGAGCTACACCTTC | CASSYSPQASSSYTF
few | TRBJ2-7 | . | TRBV28 | TGTGCCAGCAGGGCAGGACAATCCTACGAGCAGTACTTC | CASRAGQSYEQYF
few | TRBJ2-7 | . | TRBV5-1 | TGCGCCAGCAGCTATCGGGACAAGTCCTACGAGCAGTACTTC | CASSYRDKSYEQYF
. | TRBJ2-3 | . | TRBV11-2 | TGTGCCAGCAGCCAATACACAGATACGCAGTATTTT | CASSQYTDTQYF
many | TRBJ2-3 | TRBD2 | TRBV4-2 | TGTGCCAGCAGCCAAGTGGGGAGGACTAGCGACACAGATACGCAGTATTTT | CASSQVGRTSDTDTQYF
. | TRBJ1-1 | . | TRBV5-1 | TGCGCCAGCAGTTCGCGGGGGGAATTCACTGAAGCTTTCTTT | CASSSRGEFTEAFF
. | TRBJ1-1 | . | TRBV29-1 | TGCAGCGCTGGCCTCCTTAACAGTCGGTGGGGTAACACTGAAGCTTTCTTT | CSAGLLNSRWGNTEAFF
many | TRBJ2-6 | . | TRBV30 | TGTGCCTGGAGTGGGATAGCTGGGGCCAACGTCCTGACTTTC | CAWSGIAGANVLTF
. | TRBJ2-1 | . | TRBV4-1 | TGCGCCAGCAGCCAAGGAAGCTCCTCCTACAATGAGCAGTTCTTC | CASSQGSSSYNEQFF
few | TRBJ2-5 | TRBD1 | TRBV5-4 | TGTGCCAGCAGCGAACGGACAGGGGGGACCCAAGAGACCCAGTACTTC | CASSERTGGTQETQYF
few | TRBJ2-7 | . | TRBV5-4 | TGTGCCAGCAGTAATAAAGACAGGATGGGGGAGCAGTACTTC | CASSNKDRMGEQYF
. | TRBJ2-5 | TRBD1 | TRBV5-6 | TGTGCCAGCAGCGGGACAGGGGGCGCGGAGACCCAGTACTTC | CASSGTGGAETQYF
many | TRBJ2-7 | TRBD2 | TRBV11-1 | TGTGCCAGCAGCCGTTTAGCGGGAGGATCCTACGAGCAGTACTTC | CASSRLAGGSYEQYF
. | TRBJ1-2 | TRBD1 | TRBV10-3 | TGTGCCATCAGCCGGGACAGGGGTGGCTACACCTTC | CAISRDRGGYTF
few | TRBJ2-1 | . | TRBV18 | TGTGCCAGCTCACCCGCAGCTAATGAGCAGTTCTTC | CASSPAANEQFF
few | TRBJ2-7 | TRBD2 | TRBV7-9 | TGTGCCAGCAGCTCCCCCAGGGACGTCGGGGGGTACGAGCAGTACTTC | CASSSPRDVGGYEQYF
few | TRBJ1-2 | . | TRBV14 | TGTGCCAGCAGCCAAGCTAGGGCAGGGCCCTATGGCTACACCTTC | CASSQARAGPYGYTF
. | TRBJ1-4 | . | TRBV4-2 | TGTGCCAGCAGCCAGGGTAATGAAAAACTGTTTTTT | CASSQGNEKLFF
. | TRBJ2-1 | . | TRBV7-3 | TGTGCCAGCAGCAGGGCCCCGAGCAATGAGCAGTTCTTC | CASSRAPSNEQFF
. | TRBJ2-7 | TRBD1 | TRBV28 | TGTGCCAGCAGTTCCGGGACAGGGGGCCTCTACGAGCAGTACTTC | CASSSGTGGLYEQYF
few | TRBJ1-4 | . | TRBV28 | TGTGCCAGCAGTGTCAGCGGGATGAGGGAAAAACTGTTTTTT | CASSVSGMREKLFF
few | TRBJ2-7 | TRBD2 | TRBV7-2 | TGTGCCAGCAGCTTATTTTACAGCGGGAGTCGTCTAAGGGAGCAGTACTTC | CASSLFYSGSRLREQYF
few | TRBJ2-3 | TRBD1 | TRBV5-1 | TGCGCCAGCAGTCGCGATCGGGACAGGGGCACAGATACGCAGTATTTT | CASSRDRDRGTDTQYF